The text below deals with one TCR beta chain. Its matching antigen is unknown. Vbeta (60) and Jbeta (13) primers were used in the PCR. Original handling: A later analysis counted around 80 million unique TCR beta chains, some 11 million shared. Libraries were prepared by immunoSEQ multiplex PCR; TCRdb keeps only in-frame clonotypes and omits some of them. V, J and clone size are taken as reported in that table, and D and trimming were inferred from the DNA itself. The repertoire includes about 84,000 clones, around 80% of them detected once, and 2% to 3% sits in the top ten. This specimen belongs to a study of cytomegalovirus exposure and HLA in healthy donors. The CDR3 is 14 residues long. V lost 3 bases to trimming and J lost 1 base, with 10 bases between them. Germline CDR1 and CDR2: LNHNV and YYDKDF (reference sequence). Study results and limitations: When a later analysis compared HLA-associated TCR beta chains with equally common others, the HLA-associated chains turned out to be more clonally expanded and to have lower generation probabilities.

The donors gave bone marrow, and they were healthy. The sequence derives from a male donor in good health and CMV-seropositive. The chain has TRBV15 and TRBJ2-7; D unclear. The specimen was PBMCs. CDR3 bases: TGTGCCACCAGCAGGGGCAGCTATTCCTACGAGCAGTACTTC. Its translation: CATSRGSYSYEQYF.